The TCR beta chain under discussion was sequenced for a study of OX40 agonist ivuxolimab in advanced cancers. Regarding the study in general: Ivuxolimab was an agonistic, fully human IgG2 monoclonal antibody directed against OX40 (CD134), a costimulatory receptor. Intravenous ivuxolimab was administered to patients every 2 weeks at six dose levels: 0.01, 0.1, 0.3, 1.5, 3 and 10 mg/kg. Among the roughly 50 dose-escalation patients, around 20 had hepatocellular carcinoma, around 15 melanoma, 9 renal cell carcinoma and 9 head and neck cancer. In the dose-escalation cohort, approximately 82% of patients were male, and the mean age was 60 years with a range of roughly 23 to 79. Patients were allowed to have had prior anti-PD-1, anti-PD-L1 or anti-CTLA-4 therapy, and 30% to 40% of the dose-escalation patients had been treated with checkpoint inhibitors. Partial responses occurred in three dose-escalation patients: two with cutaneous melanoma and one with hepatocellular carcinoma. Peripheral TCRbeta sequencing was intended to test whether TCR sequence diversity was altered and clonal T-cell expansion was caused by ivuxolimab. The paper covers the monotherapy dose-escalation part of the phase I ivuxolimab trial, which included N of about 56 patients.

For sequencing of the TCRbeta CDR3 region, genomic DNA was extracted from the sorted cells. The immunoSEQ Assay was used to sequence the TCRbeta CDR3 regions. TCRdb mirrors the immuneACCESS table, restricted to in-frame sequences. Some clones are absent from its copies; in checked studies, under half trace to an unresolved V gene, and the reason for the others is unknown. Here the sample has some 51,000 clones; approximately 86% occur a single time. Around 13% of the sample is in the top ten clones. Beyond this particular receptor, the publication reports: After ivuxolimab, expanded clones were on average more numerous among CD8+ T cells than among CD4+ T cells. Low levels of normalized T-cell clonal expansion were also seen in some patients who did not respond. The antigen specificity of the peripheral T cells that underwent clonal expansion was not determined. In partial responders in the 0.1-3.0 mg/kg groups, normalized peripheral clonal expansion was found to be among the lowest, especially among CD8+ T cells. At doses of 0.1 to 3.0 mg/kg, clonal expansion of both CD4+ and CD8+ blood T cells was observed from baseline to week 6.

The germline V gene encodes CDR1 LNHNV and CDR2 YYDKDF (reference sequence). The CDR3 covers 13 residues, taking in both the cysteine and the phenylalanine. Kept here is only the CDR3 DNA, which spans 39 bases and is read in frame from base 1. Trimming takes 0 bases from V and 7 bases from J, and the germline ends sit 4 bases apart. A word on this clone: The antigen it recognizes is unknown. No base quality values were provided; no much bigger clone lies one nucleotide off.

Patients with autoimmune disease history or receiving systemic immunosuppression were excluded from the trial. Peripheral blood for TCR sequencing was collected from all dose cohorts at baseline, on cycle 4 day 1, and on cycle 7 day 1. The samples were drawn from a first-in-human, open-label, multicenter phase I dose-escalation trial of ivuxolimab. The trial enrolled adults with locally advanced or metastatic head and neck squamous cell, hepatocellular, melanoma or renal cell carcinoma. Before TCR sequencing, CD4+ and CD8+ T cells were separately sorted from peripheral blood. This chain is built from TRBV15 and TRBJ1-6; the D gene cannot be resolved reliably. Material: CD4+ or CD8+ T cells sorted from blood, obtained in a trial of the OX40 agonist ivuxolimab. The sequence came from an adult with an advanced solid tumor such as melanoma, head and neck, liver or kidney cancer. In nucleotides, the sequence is TGTGCCACCAGCAGAGAAGGGAATTCACCCCTCCACTTT. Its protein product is CATSREGNSPLHF. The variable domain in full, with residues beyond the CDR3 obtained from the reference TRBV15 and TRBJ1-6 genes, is DAMVIQNPRYQVTQFGKPVTLSCSQTLNHNVMYWYQQKSSQAPKLLFHYYDKDFNNEADTPDNFQSRRPNTSFCFLDIRSPGLGDTAMYLCATSREGNSPLHFGNGTRLTVT.